The T cell receptor beta chain under discussion was sequenced for a study of T cell clonality in common variable immunodeficiency. Study-wide points: Shared TCRbeta clones were fewer between CVID subjects than controls. In common variable immunodeficiency, TCR beta chains reportedly carried fewer deletions and N-nucleotide insertions.

Method: immunoSEQ multiplex PCR; TCRdb's copy keeps in-frame clones and lacks some. Recorded here are about 52,000 clones, with no singletons, and the ten leading clones hold 2% to 2.5%. V lost 3 bases to trimming and J lost 6 bases, with 12 bases between them. Germline CDR1 reads LGHNA; CDR2 reads YNFKEQ. CDR3 length: 14 amino acids. This clone has a count of ten or more. Its antigen is undetermined. The read terminates 3 residues before the CDR3 end, so the remaining end is supplied by the germline J gene. Sequences were obtained from peripheral blood mononuclear cells. The source is a person between 18 and 75 years old in good health. The chain carries TRBV4-2 and TRBJ1-5; weak D call: TRBD1 (5 bases). CDR3 region: CASSQGGTRQPQHF. The covered CDR3 bases are TGTGCCAGCAGCCAGGGGGGGACCCGTCAGCCC.